One and the same sample provided the 23 T cell receptor beta chains below, sequenced in a study of vaccination and CD4 T cells after COVID-19. Sequencing of DNA taken from cultured CD4+ T cells relied on the Oncomine TCR Beta short-read assay. TCRdb itself ran the PCR reads through MiXCR, one entry per CDR3 protein. Among 8,500 to 13,000 distinct CDR3 sequences listed, roughly 43% were seen once. What these receptors recognize is not known. The sample's treatment: roughly nine-day PBMC culture with coronavirus spike peptide pools or control peptides (ViraFEST assay). The sequenced material came from CD4+ T cells from blood, cultured in vitro. The receptors here all came from a human donor who had recovered from COVID-19.

This sequence joins TRBV12-3 or TRBV12-4 and TRBJ2-7; 8 bases fit TRBD1. After removal of 6 bases from V and 7 bases from J, the junction contained 11 bases not matched to a gene. The CDR3 is 14 residues long. As DNA, the CDR3 is TGTGCCAGCAGCTCCAGGACAGGGATGGGGGAGCAGTACTTC. Residues: CASSSRTGMGEQYF.

The rearrangement links TRBV19 to TRBJ2-3; D may be TRBD2 (7 bases). V was shortened by 3 bases and J by 6 bases, with 19 bases between the two germline ends. The CDR3 runs 16 residues. CDR1 is LNHDA, CDR2 SQIVND, per germline (reference sequence). The CDR3 is CASSILQAGARDTQYF. CDR3 bases: TGTGCCAGTAGTATTCTCCAGGCGGGGGCGAGGGATACGCAGTATTTT.

The rearrangement links TRBV10-2 to TRBJ2-1, with 7 bases matching TRBD1. From germline, CDR1 is WSHSY and CDR2 SAAADI. Trimming removed 6 bases from V and 0 bases from J; junction bases left unmatched: 5. The CDR3 contains 15 residues. Here the CDR3 reads CASSADRSSYNEQFF. Written as DNA, the CDR3 is TGCGCCAGCAGCGCGGACAGGAGCTCCTACAATGAGCAGTTCTTC.

The rearrangement links TRBV6-1 to TRBJ2-7; TRBD2 agrees at 7 bases. The length of the CDR3 is 14 residues. Germline V lookup: CDR1 MNHNS, CDR2 SASEGT. V gave up 6 bases and J gave up 4 bases; unmatched junction bases: 9. DNA of the CDR3: TGTGCCAGCAGGCGTGTTGCGGGGGTGTACGAGCAGTACTTC. Its translation is CASRRVAGVYEQYF.

This chain uses TRBV6-1 with TRBJ2-3; no firm D call. The CDR3 consists of 13 residues. Germline loops: CDR1 MNHNS, CDR2 SASEGT. V was cut by 6 bases and J by 6 bases, with 13 bases left in between. The CDR3 sequence is CASRTPKVDTQYF. CDR3 sequence (DNA): TGTGCCAGCAGGACCCCTAAAGTGGATACGCAGTATTTT.

This chain uses TRBV14 with TRBJ2-3, with D maybe TRBD2 (7 bases). Trimming pared 4 bases from V and 2 bases from J, leaving 13 bases between. This CDR3 spans 15 amino acids. Looked up from germline, CDR1 is SGHDN and CDR2 is FVKESK. The CDR3 loop reads CASSLLGGHTDTQYF. The CDR3 DNA reads TGTGCCAGCAGCCTACTGGGGGGGCACACAGATACGCAGTATTTT.

This clonotype was found a few times. The rearrangement uses TRBV6-5 and TRBJ1-2, with D uncertain. V lost 2 bases and J 4 bases, leaving 17 bases between the germline ends. Germline V lookup: CDR1 MNHEY, CDR2 SVGAGI. This CDR3 comprises 16 residues. CDR3 region: CASSYAIPGRVYGYTF. In DNA form, the CDR3 reads TGTGCCAGCAGTTACGCCATCCCTGGACGGGTCTATGGCTACACCTTC.

The chain recombines TRBV7-9 with TRBJ2-7; TRBD1 matches at 10 bases. Trimming cost V 3 bases and J 4 bases; bases outside gene matches: 12. CDR1 and CDR2 from the germline V gene are SEHNR and FQNEAQ (reference sequence). The CDR3 is made up of 17 amino acids. The CDR3 protein is CASSLGQGPLLLYEQYF. CDR3 nucleotide sequence: TGTGCCAGCAGCTTGGGACAGGGGCCCCTCTTGCTATACGAGCAGTACTTC.

The rearrangement joins TRBV11-3 to TRBJ1-3; D might be TRBD1 (5 bases). Germline-derived CDR1 and CDR2 are SGHNT and YENEEA. V shed 3 bases and J shed 0 bases, with 12 bases lying between them. The CDR3 runs to 16 residues. The CDR3 DNA follows: TGTGCCAGCAGCTTGAAACAGGTCCTCTCTGGAAACACCATATATTTT. This codes for CASSLKQVLSGNTIYF. Drawing the rest from reference TRBV11-3 and TRBJ1-3, the complete variable domain is EAGVVQSPRYKIIEKKQPVAFWCNPISGHNTLYWYLQNLGQGPELLIRYENEEAVDDSQLPKDRFSAERLKGVDSTLKIQPAELGDSAVYLCASSLKQVLSGNTIYFGEGSWLTVV.

This clonotype was seen once. The rearrangement links TRBV20-1 to TRBJ2-7, with unresolved D. With 3 bases removed from V and 4 bases from J, the gap between germline ends came to 16 bases. Germline V gene lookup returns CDR1 DFQATT and CDR2 SNEGSKA (reference sequence). The CDR3 has 14 amino acids. The CDR3 protein is CSASRAQANYEQYF. The CDR3 coding sequence is TGCAGTGCTAGTCGCGCGCAGGCTAATTACGAGCAGTACTTC.

This chain uses TRBV30 with TRBJ2-7; D uncertain. V dropped 5 bases and J dropped 2 bases, with 10 bases sitting between them. CDR3 size: 12 residues. Germline CDR1 and CDR2: GTSNPN and SVGIG (reference sequence). The CDR3 reads CAWSRRAYEQYF. The CDR3 DNA is TGTGCCTGGTCCCGCAGAGCCTACGAGCAGTACTTC.

This clonotype was counted between two and nine times. The chain has TRBV27 and TRBJ1-2; D is unresolved. This CDR3 spans 14 amino acids. CDR1 is MNHEY and CDR2 is SMNVEV in the germline V gene (reference sequence). V gave up 2 bases and J gave up 4 bases, with 11 bases separating them. CDR3 DNA: TGTGCCAGCAGTTTACGCCCGGGAAGCTATGGCTACACCTTC. As protein: CASSLRPGSYGYTF.

Comments on this clonotype: Compared with germline, one end of the junction differs, possibly owing to a read error. The chain joins TRBV5-1 to TRBJ2-1, with TRBD1 as a possible D gene (6 bases). Germline CDR1 is SGHRS and CDR2 is YFSETQ. The CDR3 runs 14 residues. The CDR3 nucleotides read TGCGCCAGCAGCTTCGGGACACAATACAGTGAGCAGTTCTTC. The encoded protein is CASSFGTQYSEQFF.

V gene TRBV5-5 combines with J gene TRBJ1-1; 8 nucleotides agree with TRBD1. The CDR3 is made up of 16 amino acids. Germline V gene sequence: CDR1 SGHKS, CDR2 YYEKEE (reference sequence). The V gene end was trimmed by 4 bases and the J gene end by 1 base; junction bases not matched to a gene: 9. CDR3 sequence reads: CASSGGQGAPNTEAFF. The DNA for the CDR3 is TGTGCCAGCAGCGGAGGGCAGGGGGCGCCGAACACTGAAGCTTTCTTT.

V is TRBV10-3 and J is TRBJ2-7; the D gene is possibly TRBD1 (5 bases). Germline CDR1 and CDR2: ENHRY and SYGVKD. The CDR3 contains 14 residues. The V and J ends lost 9 bases and 2 bases respectively, with 17 bases between them. The CDR3 DNA is TGTGCCATACAGGCGGACACAGCCCCCTACGAGCAGTACTTC. Amino acids: CAIQADTAPYEQYF.

The chain recombines TRBV5-1 with TRBJ1-2; 7 bases map to TRBD1. Germline CDR1 reads SGHRS; CDR2 reads YFSETQ. Trimming removed 3 bases from V and 4 bases from J; junction bases left unmatched: 6. The CDR3 contains 14 residues. DNA for the CDR3: TGCGCCAGCAGCTCATCCTCAGGGGGCTATGGCTACACCTTC. Amino acids: CASSSSSGGYGYTF. Filled out from reference TRBV5-1 and TRBJ1-2, the complete variable domain reads KAGVTQTPRYLIKTRGQQVTLSCSPISGHRSVSWYQQTPGQGLQFLFEYFSETQRNKGNFPGRFSGRQFSNSRSEMNVSTLELGDSALYLCASSSSSGGYGYTFGSGTRLTVV.

The chain has TRBV2 and TRBJ1-2, with D unresolved. Germline assignment: CDR1 SNHLY and CDR2 FYNNEI. The CDR3 is 12 residues long. With 4 bases removed from V and 5 bases from J, the gap between germline ends came to 8 bases. In DNA form, the CDR3 reads TGTGCCAGCAGTGGAGACCAGTATGGCTACACCTTC. This codes for CASSGDQYGYTF.

The chain carries TRBV18 and TRBJ2-3, with 10 bases fitting TRBD2. CDR1 and CDR2 (germline): KGHSH, LQKENI. The CDR3 runs 13 residues. V lost 8 bases and J lost 3; bases outside the gene matches: 2. The CDR3 is CASSGGATDTQYF. The CDR3, as DNA: TGTGCCAGCAGCGGGGGGGCGACAGATACGCAGTATTTT.

This clonotype was found a few times. The V gene is TRBV28, the J gene TRBJ1-2, with D uncertain. Trimming removed 5 bases at V and 1 base at J, with 5 bases between. The CDR3 is 12 residues long. Per the germline V gene, CDR1 is MDHEN and CDR2 is SYDVKM. The CDR3 DNA reads TGTGCCAGCAGTCTTCGTAACTATGGCTACACCTTC. This translates into CASSLRNYGYTF.

The chain couples TRBV5-1 to TRBJ2-7; weak D call: TRBD1 (5 bases). CDR3 size: 14 residues. The ends were cut back, 6 bases at V and 4 bases at J, with 17 bases in the middle. In germline, CDR1 is SGHRS, CDR2 YFSETQ. CDR3 DNA sequence: TGCGCCAGCAATCGAAAGGGGCCGCAATACGAGCAGTACTTC. Translating gives CASNRKGPQYEQYF.

This clonotype occurred a few times. The chain couples TRBV6-2 or TRBV6-3 to TRBJ2-3; 8 nucleotides agree with TRBD1. Per germline, CDR1 MNHEY and CDR2 SVGEGT. The CDR3 contains 15 residues. Trimming at V came to 6 bases and at J to 4 bases, leaving 9 bases not matched to a gene. The CDR3 loop reads CASSRPGGRPDTQYF. In DNA form, the CDR3 reads TGTGCCAGCAGCCGCCCAGGGGGCCGGCCAGATACGCAGTATTTT.

The chain couples TRBV27 to TRBJ2-3, with TRBD1 identical over 8 bases. The CDR3 loop spans 17 amino acids. After removal of 7 bases from V and 0 bases from J, the junction contained 12 bases not matched to a gene. CDR1 and CDR2 (germline): MNHEY, SMNVEV (reference sequence). Here the CDR3 DNA reads TGTGCCAGCACCCCGCGCCCCAGGGGGCGTAGCACAGATACGCAGTATTTT. This codes for CASTPRPRGRSTDTQYF.

This clonotype was detected a few times. The gene calls are TRBV7-8 and TRBJ1-2; D perhaps matches TRBD1 (6 bases). V lost 5 bases to trimming and J lost 6 bases, with 10 bases between them. This CDR3 is 12 amino acids long. Germline CDR1 is SGHVS and CDR2 is FQNEAQ. CDR3 residues: CASSRGWNGYTF. The DNA for the CDR3 is TGTGCCAGCAGCAGGGGGTGGAATGGCTACACCTTC. Looking up the rest from reference TRBV7-8 and TRBJ1-2 gives the full variable domain: GAGVSQSPRYKVAKRGQDVALRCDPISGHVSLFWYQQALGQGPEFLTYFQNEAQLDKSGLPSDRFFAERPEGSVSTLKIQRTQQEDSAVYLCASSRGWNGYTFGSGTRLTVV.